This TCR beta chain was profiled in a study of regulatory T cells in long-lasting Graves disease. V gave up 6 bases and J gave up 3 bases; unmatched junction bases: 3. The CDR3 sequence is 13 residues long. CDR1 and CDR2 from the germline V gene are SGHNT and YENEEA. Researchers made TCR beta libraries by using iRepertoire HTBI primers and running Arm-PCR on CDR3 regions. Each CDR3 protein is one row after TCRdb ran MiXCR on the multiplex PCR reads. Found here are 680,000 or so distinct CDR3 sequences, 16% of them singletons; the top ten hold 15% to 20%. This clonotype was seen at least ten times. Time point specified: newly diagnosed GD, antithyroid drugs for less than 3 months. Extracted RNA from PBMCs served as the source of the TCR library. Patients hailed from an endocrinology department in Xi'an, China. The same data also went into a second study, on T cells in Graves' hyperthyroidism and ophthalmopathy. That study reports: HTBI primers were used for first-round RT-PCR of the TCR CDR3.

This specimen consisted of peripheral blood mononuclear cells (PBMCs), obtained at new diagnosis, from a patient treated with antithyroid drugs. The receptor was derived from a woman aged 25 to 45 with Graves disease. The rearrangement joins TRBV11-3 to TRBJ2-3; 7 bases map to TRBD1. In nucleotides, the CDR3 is TGTGCCAGCAGATCGACAGGGACAGATACGCAGTATTTT. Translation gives CASRSTGTDTQYF.